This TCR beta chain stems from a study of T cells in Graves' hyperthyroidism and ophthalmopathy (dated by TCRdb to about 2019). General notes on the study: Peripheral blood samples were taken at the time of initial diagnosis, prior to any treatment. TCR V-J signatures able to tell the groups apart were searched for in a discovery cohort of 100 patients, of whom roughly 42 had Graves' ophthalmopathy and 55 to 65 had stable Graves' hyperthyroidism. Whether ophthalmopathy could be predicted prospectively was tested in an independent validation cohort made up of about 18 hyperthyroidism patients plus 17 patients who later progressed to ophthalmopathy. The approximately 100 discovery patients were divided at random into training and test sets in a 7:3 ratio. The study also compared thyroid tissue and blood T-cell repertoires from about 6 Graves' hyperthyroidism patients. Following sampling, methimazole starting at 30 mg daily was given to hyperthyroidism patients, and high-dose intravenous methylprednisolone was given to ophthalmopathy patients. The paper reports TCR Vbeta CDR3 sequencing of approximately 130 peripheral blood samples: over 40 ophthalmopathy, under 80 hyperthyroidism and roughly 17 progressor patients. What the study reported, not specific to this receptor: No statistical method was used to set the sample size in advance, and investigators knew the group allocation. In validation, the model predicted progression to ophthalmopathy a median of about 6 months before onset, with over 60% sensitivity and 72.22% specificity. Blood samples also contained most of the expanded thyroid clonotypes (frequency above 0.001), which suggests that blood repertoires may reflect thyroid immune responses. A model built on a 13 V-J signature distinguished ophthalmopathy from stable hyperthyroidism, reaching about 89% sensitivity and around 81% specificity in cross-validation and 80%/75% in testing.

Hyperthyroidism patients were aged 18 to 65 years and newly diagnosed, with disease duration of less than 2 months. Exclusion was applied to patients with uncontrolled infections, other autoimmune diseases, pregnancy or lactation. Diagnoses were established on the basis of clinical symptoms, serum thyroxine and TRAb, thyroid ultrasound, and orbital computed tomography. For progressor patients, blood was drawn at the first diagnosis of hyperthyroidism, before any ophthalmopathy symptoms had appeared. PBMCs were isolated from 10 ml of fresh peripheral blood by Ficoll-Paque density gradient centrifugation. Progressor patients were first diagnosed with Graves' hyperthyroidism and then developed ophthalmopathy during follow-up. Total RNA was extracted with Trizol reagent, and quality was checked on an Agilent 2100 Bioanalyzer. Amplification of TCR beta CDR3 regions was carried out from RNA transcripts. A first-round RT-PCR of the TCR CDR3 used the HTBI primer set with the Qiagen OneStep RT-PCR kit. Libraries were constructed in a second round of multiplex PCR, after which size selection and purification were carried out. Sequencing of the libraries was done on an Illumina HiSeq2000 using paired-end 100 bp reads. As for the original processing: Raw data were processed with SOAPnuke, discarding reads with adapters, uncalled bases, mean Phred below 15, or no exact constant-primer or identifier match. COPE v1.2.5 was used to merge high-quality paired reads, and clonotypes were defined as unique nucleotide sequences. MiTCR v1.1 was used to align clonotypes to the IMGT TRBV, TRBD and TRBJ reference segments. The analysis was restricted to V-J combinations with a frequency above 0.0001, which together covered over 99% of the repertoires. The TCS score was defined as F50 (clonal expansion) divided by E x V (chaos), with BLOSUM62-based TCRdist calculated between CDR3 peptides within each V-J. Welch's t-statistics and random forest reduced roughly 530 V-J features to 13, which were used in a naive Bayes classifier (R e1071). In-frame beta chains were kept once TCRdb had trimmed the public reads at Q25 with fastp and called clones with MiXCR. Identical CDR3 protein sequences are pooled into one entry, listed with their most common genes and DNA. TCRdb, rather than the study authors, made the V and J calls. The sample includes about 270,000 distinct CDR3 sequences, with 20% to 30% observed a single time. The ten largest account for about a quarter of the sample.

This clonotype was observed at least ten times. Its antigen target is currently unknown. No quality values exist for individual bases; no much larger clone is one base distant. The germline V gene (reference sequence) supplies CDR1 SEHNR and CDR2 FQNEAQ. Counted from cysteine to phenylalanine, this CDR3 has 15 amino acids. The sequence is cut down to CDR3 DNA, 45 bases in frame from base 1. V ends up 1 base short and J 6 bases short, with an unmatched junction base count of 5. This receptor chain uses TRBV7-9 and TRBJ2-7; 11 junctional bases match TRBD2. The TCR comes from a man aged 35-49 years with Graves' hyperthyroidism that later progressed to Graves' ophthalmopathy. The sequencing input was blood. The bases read TGTGCCAGCAGCTTAGGCCCGGGACTAGCGGTCGAGCAGTACTTC. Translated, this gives CASSLGPGLAVEQYF.